These 16 T cell receptor beta chains originate from one sample sequenced in a study of CD8+CD57+ T cells in acquired aplastic anemia (dated by TCRdb to the late 2010s). TCRdb lists the instrument as Illumina HiSeq 2000. TCR beta VDJ combination and CDR3 sequence profiling used genomic DNA as the template. The raw public data were reprocessed by TCRdb itself: fastp quality trimming at Q25, MiXCR clonotype calling, in-frame beta chains only. Identical CDR3 proteins give one entry, which carries the most common genes and DNA. Within this sample are some 150,000 distinct CDR3 sequences, with over 70% of them counted one time only. Jointly, the top ten make up 35% to 60% of the sample. Flow cytometry had shown CD8+CD57+ cell expansion in the patients selected for sequencing. The sample was sorted CD4+, CD8+, or CD8+CD57+ T cells (not recorded which) from PBMCs. The source of these receptors is a human donor with aplastic anemia.

This clonotype has a count of ten or more. This chain connects TRBV6-1 to TRBJ2-5; 8 positions agree with TRBD2. Trimming took 2 bases from V and 7 from J; bases not matched to a gene: 9. CDR1 is MNHNS, CDR2 SASEGT, per germline. The CDR3 length is 15 residues. This chain's CDR3 is CASSETSGSHGTQYF. DNA of the CDR3: TGTGCCAGCAGTGAAACGAGCGGGAGTCATGGGACCCAGTACTTC.

The chain carries TRBV15 and TRBJ1-2; D call uncertain. Germline-derived CDR1 and CDR2 are LNHNV and YYDKDF (reference sequence). The CDR3 loop spans 14 amino acids. The germline V and J ends were trimmed by 6 bases and 8 bases, with 19 bases remaining between them. The CDR3 DNA follows: TGTGCCACCAGACCAGGAGTAGGGAGAGGAGGCTACACCTTC. Protein product: CATRPGVGRGGYTF. The full variable domain, rest sourced from reference TRBV15 and TRBJ1-2, is DAMVIQNPRYQVTQFGKPVTLSCSQTLNHNVMYWYQQKSSQAPKLLFHYYDKDFNNEADTPDNFQSRRPNTSFCFLDIRSPGLGDTAMYLCATRPGVGRGGYTFGSGTRLTVV.

This clonotype showed up just a few times. The chain uses TRBV10-3 and TRBJ2-5, with D perhaps given as TRBD1 or TRBD2 (5 bases each). The CDR3 loop spans 15 amino acids. The V and J ends lost 6 bases and 2 bases respectively, with 16 bases between them. The germline gives CDR1 ENHRY, CDR2 SYGVKD. CDR3 amino acids: CAIRSEGQDQETQYF. CDR3 bases: TGTGCCATCAGGTCCGAGGGGCAGGATCAAGAGACCCAGTACTTC.

The V call is TRBV10-3, the J call TRBJ1-2; 7 bases line up with TRBD1. The CDR3 is 16 amino acids. Germline V CDR1 and CDR2: ENHRY, SYGVKD. The J segment lost 4 bases and the V segment lost 11 bases, leaving 19 bases of the junction unmatched. The CDR3 loop reads CAGRGAHTGVVYGYTF. In DNA form, the CDR3 reads TGTGCCGGTCGAGGGGCCCACACAGGGGTAGTCTATGGCTACACCTTC.

This clonotype has more than one count but fewer than ten. This chain uses TRBV20-1 with TRBJ2-3; the D is unclear. The CDR3 has 14 residues. V lost 5 bases, J lost 4 bases, and 16 bases lay in between. Germline V gene sequence: CDR1 DFQATT, CDR2 SNEGSKA (reference sequence). The CDR3 bases are TGCAGTGCTTATGTCGGCGGCGGAGCAGATACGCAGTATTTT. It encodes CSAYVGGGADTQYF.

As concerns this clonotype: The CDR3 ends on some other residue instead of the conserved phenylalanine or tryptophan, so this is likely a read error. The V gene is TRBV7-2, the J gene TRBJ2-3, with a tentative D call TRBD2 (5 bases). Trimming pared 5 bases from V and 0 bases from J, leaving 15 bases between. CDR1 SGHTA and CDR2 FQGNSA come from the germline V gene. The CDR3 covers 16 residues. In DNA form, the CDR3 reads TGTGCCAGCAGCCACCACGAAGCTAGCAGCACAGATACGCAGTATCTT. Translating gives CASSHHEASSTDTQYL.

The rearrangement uses TRBV13 and TRBJ1-2, with TRBD1 as a possible D gene (5 bases). The germline V and J ends were trimmed by 5 bases and 5 bases, with 18 bases remaining between them. In germline, CDR1 is PRHDT, CDR2 FYEKMQ (reference sequence). The CDR3 consists of 15 residues. DNA for the CDR3: TGTGCCAGCAGCGGCGTCGGGGCCTCGGGTTATGGCTACACCTTC. Translated: CASSGVGASGYGYTF.

This clonotype has more than one count but fewer than ten. This sequence joins TRBV29-1 and TRBJ2-3; D unresolved. The CDR3 consists of 12 residues. Germline loops: CDR1 SQVTM, CDR2 ANQGSEA. V was pared by 4 bases and J by 3 bases, with 8 bases between. CDR3: CSVGRVTDTQYF. The CDR3 bases are TGCAGCGTTGGAAGGGTTACAGATACGCAGTATTTT.

This clonotype was counted at least ten times. The chain joins TRBV4-1 to TRBJ2-2, with D hard to call. The V end was cut by 5 bases, the J end by 6 bases, with 7 bases between. Germline V lookup: CDR1 MGHRA, CDR2 YSYEKL. CDR3 length equals 12 residues. The CDR3 is CASSGEAGELFF. The DNA for the CDR3 is TGCGCCAGCAGCGGGGAAGCCGGGGAGCTGTTTTTT.

The CDR3 loop reads CASSKGSPHEQYF. DNA for the CDR3: TGTGCCAGTAGTAAGGGCAGCCCCCACGAGCAGTACTTC. The rearrangement links TRBV19 to TRBJ2-7; D gene uncertain. The germline gives CDR1 LNHDA, CDR2 SQIVND (reference sequence). Trimming cost V 4 bases and J 5 bases, with 12 bases left between them. CDR3 length: 13 amino acids.

As to this clonotype: The junction departs from germline at one end; a sequencing error may be responsible. This chain connects TRBV5-5 to TRBJ2-7; D is ambiguous. This CDR3 spans 14 amino acids. CDR1 and CDR2 from the germline V gene are SGHKS and YYEKEE (reference sequence). CDR3 loop: CANTSDTHSYEQYF. Written as DNA, the CDR3 is TGCGCCAACACCTCAGACACCCATTCCTACGAGCAGTACTTC.

As regards this clonotype: The CDR3 end shows no conserved phenylalanine or tryptophan, and so a read error is likely. No DNA is shown, since the ends of the CDR3 on it are uncertain; the CDR3 is the one TCRdb lists. The chain is built from TRBV6-4 and TRBJ2-2. The CDR3 comprises 12 residues, both ends counted. Germline V gene sequence: CDR1 MRHNA, CDR2 SNTAGT. CDR3 loop: CASSEGHRGAVV.

In its sample, this clonotype was seen a few times. The chain recombines TRBV6-2 or TRBV6-3 with TRBJ1-1, with D hard to call. The CDR3 is 13 amino acids. From germline, CDR1 is MNHEY and CDR2 SVGEGT. V gave up 4 bases and J gave up 5 bases, with 11 bases separating them. The CDR3 nucleotides read TGTGCCAGCAGTTCTGCGGCGGGTACTGAAGCTTTCTTT. Residues: CASSSAAGTEAFF.

J is TRBJ2-3 and V is TRBV20-1; TRBD2 agrees at 10 bases. This CDR3 spans 16 amino acids. CDR1 and CDR2 from the germline V gene are DFQATT and SNEGSKA (reference sequence). The V and J ends lost 3 bases and 4 bases, in that order; junction bases with no gene match: 10. Written as DNA, the CDR3 is TGCAGTGCTAGTACCGTAAGGCTAGCGGGAGCAGATACGCAGTATTTT. Translating it yields CSASTVRLAGADTQYF.

The chain combines TRBV2 with TRBJ1-5, with D tentatively TRBD1 (6 bases). Trimming took 8 bases from V and 2 from J, leaving 16 bases between them. The CDR3 covers 15 residues. The germline V gene encodes CDR1 SNHLY and CDR2 FYNNEI. The DNA of the CDR3 is TGTGCCAGCCTTGGGGGGGCGGGTGGCAATCAGCCCCAGCATTTT. This encodes CASLGGAGGNQPQHF. Full variable domain (remainder filled in from reference TRBV2 and TRBJ1-5): EPEVTQTPSHQVTQMGQEVILRCVPISNHLYFYWYRQILGQKVEFLVSFYNNEISEKSEIFDDQFSVERPDGSNFTLKIRSTKLEDSAMYFCASLGGAGGNQPQHFGDGTRLSIL.

The rearrangement uses TRBV20-1 and TRBJ1-6; 8 bases are a match to TRBD1. The V gene's germline CDR1 is DFQATT and CDR2 SNEGSKA (reference sequence). The CDR3 length is 15 residues. V was clipped by 1 base and J by 9 bases; unmatched bases: 8. As DNA, the CDR3 is TGCAGTGCTAGAGTATTGACAGGGGACAGTTCACCCCTCCACTTT. This gives the protein CSARVLTGDSSPLHF.